The rows below give T cell receptor beta chains drawn from one sample of a study of blood T cell repertoires in COVID-19. TCRdb's copy holds only in-frame clones and misses some; the assay was immunoSEQ multiplex PCR. The sample has about 180,000 clones, about 91% seen once. Sequencing was done on a sample of peripheral blood. The receptor source for this set is a woman aged 25 to 39 with acute or convalescent COVID-19. Each CDR3 is given with its conserved first and last residue. D genes are given only for firm matches. Expanded clones are given a class, and other clones once, few, many or no size at all.

j_call | d_call | v_call | clone_size | cdr3_nt | cdr3_aa
TRBJ2-3 | TRBD2 | TRBV18 | - | TGTGCCAGCTCACCCCAGGAACTAGCGGAAGCCAACACAGATACGCAGTATTTT | CASSPQELAEANTDTQYF
TRBJ2-3 | TRBD2 | TRBV2 | - | TGTGCCATCACGACTAGCGGGAGGGCCCGAGATACGCAGTATTTT | CAITTSGRARDTQYF
TRBJ2-1 | TRBD2 | TRBV28 | - | TGTGCCAGCAGGAAGCGGGAGTTTTCTGGTGAGCAGTTCTTC | CASRKREFSGEQFF
TRBJ2-3 | - | TRBV5-8 | - | TGTGCCAGCGCCACTCACAGGAACACAGATACGCAGTATTTT | CASATHRNTDTQYF
TRBJ1-3 | - | TRBV5-5 | - | TGTGCCAGCAGGCCACTCTCTGGAAACACCATATATTTT | CASRPLSGNTIYF
TRBJ2-2 | - | TRBV2 | - | TGTGCCAGCAGTGATCCGGGGAGAAACACCGGGGAGCTGTTTTTT | CASSDPGRNTGELFF
TRBJ2-7 | - | TRBV7-8 | - | TGTGCCAGCAGCCTTAGTGTCTACGAGCAGTACTTC | CASSLSVYEQYF
TRBJ1-3 | TRBD1 | TRBV9 | - | TGTGCCAGCAGCCCCCAGACGAGGGGGCAGGACACCATATATTTT | CASSPQTRGQDTIYF
TRBJ1-4 | - | TRBV19 | - | TGTGCCAGTAGTAATCTCGGAAAACTGTTTTTT | CASSNLGKLFF
TRBJ2-2 | TRBD2 | TRBV24-1 | - | TGTGCCACCAGTGGCAAACTAGCGGGCCAGGCAGGGGAGCTGTTTTTT | CATSGKLAGQAGELFF
TRBJ2-1 | - | TRBV28 | - | TGTGCCAGCAGTTTAACGAGACTAGATGTAAATGAGCAGTTCTTC | CASSLTRLDVNEQFF
TRBJ1-5 | - | TRBV18 | once | TGTGCCAGCTCACCGGGCGAAAGTCAGCCCCAGCATTTT | CASSPGESQPQHF
TRBJ2-5 | TRBD2 | TRBV5-1 | once | TGCGCCCGCGGGTTGACCGGGACTAAGGGAGAGACCCAGTACTTC | CARGLTGTKGETQYF
TRBJ2-3 | - | TRBV19 | - | TGTGCCAGTAGTATAGCGGCAGATACGCAGTATTTT | CASSIAADTQYF
TRBJ2-1 | TRBD2 | TRBV11-2 | - | TGTGCCAGCAGCCGGGGGGGGGAGCAGTTCTTC | CASSRGGEQFF
TRBJ2-1 | - | TRBV12-3/TRBV12-4 | - | TGTGCCAGCAGCCGATACTTCAATGAGCAGTTCTTC | CASSRYFNEQFF
TRBJ1-3 | - | TRBV7-9 | - | TGTGCCAGCTCCCTTGGGGGGGTAAGAGGAAACACCATATATTTT | CASSLGGVRGNTIYF
TRBJ2-3 | - | TRBV5-6 | - | TGTGCCAGCAGCCACACAGATACGCAGTATTTT | CASSHTDTQYF
TRBJ2-1 | TRBD2 | TRBV3-1/TRBV3-2 | - | TGTGCCAGCAGCCTCCGAGTAACTAGCGGGAGTAACAATGAGCAGTTCTTC | CASSLRVTSGSNNEQFF
TRBJ1-1 | - | TRBV24-1 | - | TGTGCCACCAGTGATTCGAGGGTTATGAACACTGAAGCTTTCTTT | CATSDSRVMNTEAFF
TRBJ2-1 | TRBD1 | TRBV30 | once | TGTGCCTGGAGTGTAAAGGGGACAGGGAACTACAATGAGCAGTTCTTC | CAWSVKGTGNYNEQFF
TRBJ2-1 | - | TRBV19 | - | TGTGCCAGTAGTGTAGGCCAGCAGTACAGACTAGTCCCCAATGAGCAGTTCTTC | CASSVGQQYRLVPNEQFF
TRBJ2-7 | TRBD2 | TRBV5-1 | - | TGCGCCAGCAGCTTGGGGGGGACTAGCCGTCTGCAGTACTTC | CASSLGGTSRLQYF
TRBJ1-5 | - | TRBV21-1 | - | TGTGCCAGCAGCCAAAAAGGCCCAGGGTCGGGTCAGCCCCAGCATTTT | CASSQKGPGSGQPQHF
TRBJ1-1 | TRBD1 | TRBV4-1 | - | TGCGCCAGCAGCCAAGTCCTACTCGCACAGGGGGTCCCTGAAGCTTTCTTT | CASSQVLLAQGVPEAFF
TRBJ2-1 | TRBD2 | TRBV28 | once | TGTGCCAGCAGGCGGACTAGTGTTGAGCAGTTCTTC | CASRRTSVEQFF
TRBJ2-3 | - | TRBV12-3/TRBV12-4 | - | TGTGCCAGCAGTTCCAGGATCACAGATACGCAGTATTTT | CASSSRITDTQYF
TRBJ2-3 | - | TRBV18 | - | TGTGCCAGACTGGAGGCAGATACGCAGTATTTT | CARLEADTQYF
TRBJ2-7 | - | TRBV10-2 | - | TGCGCCAGCAGTGCTGTCTACGAGCAGTACTTC | CASSAVYEQYF
TRBJ2-7 | - | TRBV10-2 | - | TGCGCCAGCAGCATATCAGGGGCCCTCGTCTACGAGCAGTACTTC | CASSISGALVYEQYF
TRBJ2-1 | - | TRBV28 | - | TGTGCCAGCAGTTCCGACTTACTTACCTACAATGAGCAGTTCTTC | CASSSDLLTYNEQFF
TRBJ2-5 | TRBD1 | TRBV12-3/TRBV12-4 | - | TGTGCCAGCCTCCGGGACAGGGGAGAGACCCAGTACTTC | CASLRDRGETQYF
TRBJ2-5 | TRBD2 | TRBV19 | - | TGTGCCACAAACCCTAGCGGCCAAGGGACCCAGTACTTC | CATNPSGQGTQYF
TRBJ2-7 | TRBD1 | TRBV27 | once | TGTGCCAGCAGTGTAGCGACAGGGGCTACTTACGAGCAGTACTTC | CASSVATGATYEQYF
TRBJ2-7 | TRBD2 | TRBV5-1 | - | TGCGCCAGCAGTAGGACTAGCGGGGAAGTTGCGCAGTACTTC | CASSRTSGEVAQYF
TRBJ2-7 | - | TRBV7-8 | - | TGTGCCAGCAGCCGTTACTACGAGCAGTACTTC | CASSRYYEQYF
TRBJ2-2 | - | TRBV7-9 | - | TGTGCCAGCAGCTTAGCGAGGGCCTTAAGGTCCGGGGAGCTGTTTTTT | CASSLARALRSGELFF
TRBJ2-5 | - | TRBV25-1 | - | TGTGCCAGCGGAGCTGAGACCCAGTACTTC | CASGAETQYF
TRBJ2-7 | - | TRBV7-8 | - | TGTGCCAGCAGCTTAGGCGGCCCCTACGAGCAGTACTTC | CASSLGGPYEQYF
TRBJ2-3 | - | TRBV3-1/TRBV3-2 | - | TGTGCCAGCAGCCCCGGGAACACAGATACGCAGTATTTT | CASSPGNTDTQYF